The clone carrying this T cell receptor beta chain came up once. This record belongs to a study of blood T cell repertoires in COVID-19. In the study overall: Samples of COVID-19 (acute and convalescent) were obtained from the United States, Italy and Spain. The cDNA or gDNA used as material had been derived from T cells, B-cell-depleted T cells, or PBMCs.

Sequenced by immunoSEQ multiplex PCR; TCRdb stores in-frame clones only, minus some. The sample carries hundreds of thousands of clones, approximately 92% recorded once. The CDR3 is 15 amino acids. Between the trimmed V and J ends, which lost 6 bases and 1 base, there was a span of 15 bases. Germline V gene lookup returns CDR1 ENHRY and CDR2 SYGVKD. Two negative PCRs, clearance, or symptom resolution characterized the recovered Cohort 3 donors. The sequence was collected from a young woman who had recovered from COVID-19. The chain links TRBV10-3 to TRBJ1-2; D uncertain. Sequencing used PBMCs or T cells enriched from blood (not recorded which). The chain's CDR3 is CAISLRDMYNYGYTF. DNA for the CDR3: TGTGCCATCAGCCTCCGCGACATGTATAACTATGGCTACACCTTC.